These 31 T cell receptor beta chains came from one sample sequenced in a study of tumor and adjacent non-tumor tissue in lung cancer listed by TCRdb under 2018. Bulk unsorted tissue served as the source for RNA extraction, and RNA quality was assessed using a NanoDrop ND-1000 and an Agilent 2100. The normal lung samples consisted of distant non-tumor tissue collected more than 3 cm from the tumor edge. Library prep was done by multiplex PCR. The instrument was an Illumina HiSeq 2500. TCRbeta libraries were built by three rounds of nested PCR using primers (Table S4), following protocols modified from ARM-PCR. TCRdb applied fastp at Q25 and MiXCR to the public reads, then kept only in-frame beta chains. Identical CDR3 protein sequences are pooled into one entry, listed with their most common genes and DNA. The sample table holds approximately 100,000 distinct CDR3 sequences, of which 65% were seen once. Together, the top ten hold approximately 18% of the sample.

Sequencing was done on a sample of distant non-tumor lung tissue. These receptors came from a man aged 30 to 39 with non-small cell lung cancer.

The rearrangement uses TRBV11-2 and TRBJ1-2, with D uncertain. Trimming shortened V by 5 bases and J by 5 bases, and 21 bases separated the two germline ends. The CDR3 is 16 amino acids. Germline values: CDR1 SGHAT, CDR2 FQNNGV. This CDR3 reads CASSERAAWLNYGYTF. CDR3 sequence (DNA): TGTGCCAGCAGCGAGCGGGCGGCATGGCTTAATTATGGCTACACCTTC.

Note on this clonotype: The germline gene is not matched at one end of the junction; a read error may be the cause. CDR3 sequence: CVSSPTYGGYERYF. In DNA form, the CDR3 reads TGTGTCAGCAGCCCTACGTACGGGGGCTACGAGCGGTACTTC. The rearrangement links TRBV11-2 to TRBJ2-7; D tentatively reads TRBD1 or TRBD2 (6 bases each). CDR3 length: 14 residues. Germline V gene sequence: CDR1 SGHAT, CDR2 FQNNGV. The full variable domain, rest sourced from reference TRBV11-2 and TRBJ2-7, is EAGVAQSPRYKIIEKRQSVAFWCNPISGHATLYWYQQILGQGPKLLIQFQNNGVVDDSQLPKDRFSAERLKGVDSTLKIQPAKLEDSAVYLCVSSPTYGGYERYFGPGTRLTVT.

The DNA for the CDR3 is TGTGCCAGCAGCCCAGGACTAGCGGGACCCTCCTACAATGAGCAGTTCTTC. This sequence encodes CASSPGLAGPSYNEQFF. The chain links TRBV11-2 to TRBJ2-1; 12 positions agree with TRBD2. V dropped 5 bases and J dropped 0; count of bases not matched to a gene: 5. CDR3 length equals 17 residues. The germline gives CDR1 SGHAT, CDR2 FQNNGV.

The table lists this clonotype with many counts. The genes are TRBV4-1 and TRBJ2-1; no clear D gene. CDR1 is MGHRA, CDR2 YSYEKL, per germline. The V and J ends lost 1 base and 8 bases respectively, with 9 bases between them. The CDR3 spans 13 residues. The CDR3 region is CASSQGTGDEQFF. The CDR3 DNA reads as TGCGCCAGCAGCCAAGGGACCGGCGATGAGCAGTTCTTC.

This clonotype came up many times. The J gene is TRBJ2-7, the V gene TRBV20-1; 10 bases are a match to TRBD1. V shed 6 bases, J shed 2 bases, and the junction held 4 bases outside the gene matches. The V gene's germline CDR1 is DFQATT and CDR2 SNEGSKA (reference sequence). The CDR3 sequence is 13 residues long. CDR3 protein: CSAIGTGAYEQYF. Written as DNA, the CDR3 is TGCAGTGCCATCGGGACAGGGGCCTACGAGCAGTACTTC.

Of note for this clonotype: Its ends do not fully match the called genes, so a read error is possible. J is TRBJ2-7 and V is TRBV4-1; TRBD2 matches at 8 bases. The germline CDR1 and CDR2 sequences are MGHRA and YSYEKL. The CDR3 totals 17 residues. CDR3 DNA sequence: TGCACCAGCAGCTCGCGCACTTGGCGGGAGGCCTTCTACGAGCAGTACTTC. Amino acids: CTSSSRTWREAFYEQYF.

To note about this clonotype: The conserved phenylalanine or tryptophan normally closing the CDR3 is absent here, so this likely arose from a read error. CDR3: CASSPQGEANGYTL. In DNA, the CDR3 is TGTGCCAGCAGTCCTCAGGGAGAGGCGAATGGCTACACCCTC. The V call is TRBV6-5, the J call TRBJ1-2, with D perhaps matching TRBD1 (5 bases). The CDR3 runs to 14 residues. Germline CDR1 MNHEY, CDR2 SVGAGI. V was clipped by 5 bases and J by 6 bases, with 16 bases between them.

This clonotype was counted many times. V is TRBV5-4 and J is TRBJ1-6, with 7 bases lining up with TRBD1. J lost 10 bases, V lost 4 bases, and 14 bases had no gene match. CDR3 size: 16 residues. In germline, CDR1 is SGHNT, CDR2 YYREEE (reference sequence). CDR3 region: CASSRSQGGTRSPLHF. As DNA, the CDR3 is TGTGCCAGCAGCCGATCCCAAGGGGGCACCAGATCACCCCTCCACTTT.

Concerning this clonotype itself: One junction end does not reproduce the germline sequence, and a read error may be involved. The rearrangement joins TRBV11-2 to TRBJ2-7; maybe TRBD2 (5 bases). Germline values: CDR1 SGHAT, CDR2 FQNNGV. The CDR3 length is 12 residues. CDR3 sequence: CASSLDGGPQYF. CDR3 in DNA: TGTGCCAGCAGCTTAGATGGCGGGCCGCAGTATTTC.

This clonotype was recorded at least ten times. The J gene is TRBJ2-1, the V gene TRBV4-1; D uncertain. The germline V gene encodes CDR1 MGHRA and CDR2 YSYEKL. With 0 bases removed from V and 6 bases from J, the gap between germline ends came to 12 bases. The length of the CDR3 is 15 residues. In DNA form, the CDR3 reads TGCGCCAGCAGCCAAGATTCCGGCGATGGCAATGAGCAGTTCTTC. Translation gives CASSQDSGDGNEQFF.

The sample holds many counts of this clonotype. The V and J genes are TRBV5-6 and TRBJ2-2; D unclear. This CDR3 is built from 15 residues. Looked up from germline, CDR1 is SGHDT and CDR2 is YYEEEE. Trimming pared 1 base from V and 1 base from J, leaving 8 bases between. CDR3 sequence: CASSLWQRNTGELFF. The DNA for the CDR3 is TGTGCCAGCAGCTTGTGGCAGCGGAACACCGGGGAGCTGTTTTTT.

Concerning this clonotype: The junction shows a germline mismatch at one end, possibly a read error. The V call is TRBV29-1, the J call TRBJ2-3, with D perhaps TRBD2 (5 bases). The CDR3 runs 15 residues. The germline CDR1 and CDR2 sequences are SQVTM and ANQGSEA. In DNA, the CDR3 is TGCCGCGTTGTAATTAGCGAGAGGAACTCAGATACGCAGTATTTT. Translated: CRVVISERNSDTQYF.

As concerns this clonotype: At one boundary the junction diverges from the germline segment, which might be a read error. This chain links TRBV29-1 with TRBJ2-1, with no clear D. This CDR3 is 14 amino acids long. CDR1 is SQVTM, CDR2 ANQGSEA, per germline. In DNA form, the CDR3 reads TGCAGCGTTGAAGACGCCGTGGGATGGTATGAGCACTTCTTC. Its protein product is CSVEDAVGWYEHFF.

Comment on this clonotype: A much more abundant neighbour one base away suggests this may be a read error. The CDR3 loop is CASSLGHTSGDTQYF. The DNA of the CDR3 is TGTGCCAGCAGCTTGGGACATACTAGCGGAGATACGCAGTATTTT. The V call is TRBV11-2, the J call TRBJ2-3; 8 positions agree with TRBD2. The CDR3 consists of 15 residues. Germline V gene lookup returns CDR1 SGHAT and CDR2 FQNNGV. Trimming took 3 bases from V and 5 from J; bases not matched to a gene: 7.

In regard to this clonotype: One end of the junction fails to match germline, which may point to a read error. This chain joins TRBV6-5 and TRBJ2-2; D is undetermined. The CDR3 contains 17 residues. Looked up from germline, CDR1 is MNHEY and CDR2 is SVGAGI. CDR3 residues: CASNLTWSSANSGELFF. CDR3 sequence (DNA): TGTGCCAGTAACCTGACCTGGAGCTCCGCGAACAGCGGGGAGCTGTTTTTT.

About this clonotype: The junction and the germline gene differ at one end; a read error may be behind it. The chain uses TRBV4-1 and TRBJ2-1; D is undetermined. The CDR3 has 14 residues. CDR1 and CDR2 (germline): MGHRA, YSYEKL. For the CDR3, the DNA is TGCGGCAGCAGCCTAGAGCACTCCCCTGATGAGCAGTTCTTC. This codes for CGSSLEHSPDEQFF.

Worth noting for this clonotype: The CDR3 does not end in the conserved phenylalanine or tryptophan, so this is likely a read error. The chain recombines TRBV11-2 with TRBJ2-5; D unresolved. The V end was cut by 5 bases, the J end by 5 bases, with 15 bases between. Germline loops: CDR1 SGHAT, CDR2 FQNNGV. The CDR3 runs 14 residues. The DNA for the CDR3 is TGTGCCAGCAGCCCTTTGCCAGTGGGTGAGACCCAGTACTCC. Translating it yields CASSPLPVGETQYS.

This clonotype has a single count. This chain links TRBV11-3 with TRBJ2-1; D is uncertain. The CDR3 spans 13 residues. The V gene's germline CDR1 is SGHNT and CDR2 YENEEA. Trimming cost V 6 bases and J 8 bases, with 14 bases left between them. This CDR3 is CASSQVLNDEQFF. DNA of the CDR3: TGTGCCAGCAGTCAAGTCCTTAACGATGAGCAGTTCTTC. The variable domain in full, with the rest retrieved from reference TRBV11-3 and TRBJ2-1, is EAGVVQSPRYKIIEKKQPVAFWCNPISGHNTLYWYLQNLGQGPELLIRYENEEAVDDSQLPKDRFSAERLKGVDSTLKIQPAELGDSAVYLCASSQVLNDEQFFGPGTRLTVL.

Note on this clonotype: A read error is likely, as this CDR3 ends without the conserved phenylalanine or tryptophan. This rearrangement joins TRBV5-4 to TRBJ1-4; 10 bases map to TRBD1. The CDR3 consists of 14 residues. The germline V gene has CDR1 SGHNT and CDR2 YYREEE (reference sequence). The CDR3 loop is CAISRDRGEEKLFI. In nucleotides, the CDR3 is TGTGCCATCAGCCGGGACAGGGGAGAAGAAAAACTGTTTATT.

The V and J genes are TRBV11-3 and TRBJ2-5; D call uncertain. V was cut by 4 bases and J by 5 bases, with 17 bases left in between. Germline-derived CDR1 and CDR2 are SGHNT and YENEEA. This CDR3 has 15 amino acids. The CDR3 region has the DNA TGTGCCAGCAGCTACCCACGGATAGCAGAGGAGACCCAGTACTTC. It is translated as CASSYPRIAEETQYF.

Points on this clonotype: A read error may explain this, as a much larger clone is one base away. The chain carries TRBV5-6 and TRBJ1-1, with D possibly TRBD1 on 5 matching bases. This CDR3 has 15 amino acids. The germline CDR1 and CDR2 sequences are SGHDT and YYEEEE. In DNA form, the CDR3 reads TGTGCCGGCAGCCCACCAAATTACAGGATCACTGAAGCTTTCTTT. Amino acid sequence: CAGSPPNYRITEAFF.

This clonotype appeared once. At one boundary the junction diverges from the germline segment, which might be a read error. The chain is built from TRBV18 and TRBJ1-2, with 8 bases fitting TRBD1. The CDR3 consists of 13 residues. CDR1 is KGHSH, CDR2 LQKENI, per germline. The chain's CDR3 is CDSSPTGDYGYTF. Written as DNA, the CDR3 is TGTGACAGCTCCCCGACAGGGGACTATGGCTACACCTTC.

A word on this clonotype: Just one base apart from a much larger clone, this may be a read error. The chain is built from TRBV6-6 and TRBJ2-3; D uncertain. Germline loops: CDR1 MNHNY, CDR2 SVGAGI (reference sequence). CDR3 length equals 13 residues. The CDR3 DNA reads TGTGCCAGCTGGATAGAAGGCACATATACGCAGTATTTT. Its translation: CASWIEGTYTQYF.

In its sample, this clonotype was seen many times. The gene calls are TRBV4-1 and TRBJ2-5; no reliable D call. The CDR3 has 15 amino acids. CDR1 MGHRA and CDR2 YSYEKL come from the germline V gene. Trimming took off 0 bases at V and 2 bases at J, with 10 bases between the two ends. The CDR3 sequence is CASSQEGTFQETQYF. The DNA of the CDR3 is TGCGCCAGCAGCCAAGAAGGCACTTTTCAAGAGACCCAGTACTTC.

For this clonotype: A read error may account for a junction end that differs from germline. The chain combines TRBV11-2 with TRBJ2-5; 7 bases agree with TRBD2. From germline, CDR1 is SGHAT and CDR2 FQNNGV. CDR3 length: 18 residues. The CDR3 DNA is TGTGCCATCAGCTCGCCAGAGGGAGGGGAAACGGGCCAAGAGTCCCAGTACTTC. Protein sequence: CAISSPEGGETGQESQYF.

For this clonotype: Given a much more abundant clone one base away, this may be a read error. This rearrangement joins TRBV6-5 to TRBJ2-1; 8 nucleotides align to TRBD2. CDR3 length: 13 residues. Germline V gene sequence: CDR1 MNHEY, CDR2 SVGAGI. Trimming took 5 bases from V and 12 from J; bases not matched to a gene: 9. The CDR3 loop reads CASSDTGGGGQFF. Here the CDR3 DNA reads TGTGCCAGCAGTGACACCGGGGGGGGGGGGCAGTTCTTC.

In its sample, this clonotype was seen a few times. This chain connects TRBV7-9 to TRBJ2-1; no definite D call. Trimming pared 6 bases from V and 5 bases from J, leaving 14 bases between. This CDR3 has 14 residues. Germline CDR1 is SEHNR and CDR2 is FQNEAQ (reference sequence). The CDR3 nucleotides are TGTGCCAGCAGGTCCTCTGCGGCCGACAATGAGCAGTTCTTC. Residues: CASRSSAADNEQFF.

Note on this clonotype: Being one base from a much bigger clone, this may be a read error. The gene calls are TRBV20-1 and TRBJ2-1; TRBD2 matches at 8 bases. Germline V gene lookup returns CDR1 DFQATT and CDR2 SNEGSKA (reference sequence). V trimming: 1 base; J trimming: 7 bases; junction bases outside the gene matches: 3. CDR3 size: 13 residues. CDR3 DNA: TGCAGTGCTAGAGTAGCGGGGAAGAATGAGCAGTTCTTC. Encoded protein: CSARVAGKNEQFF.

About this clonotype itself: Just one base apart from a much larger clone, this may be a read error. V and J are TRBV21-1 and TRBJ1-2. TRBV21-1 is a pseudogene locus. The CDR3 runs 15 residues. The CDR3: CANTQPEAGTDGYTF. The CDR3 DNA follows: TGTGCCAACACCCAGCCGGAGGCAGGGACTGATGGCTACACCTTC.

On this clonotype: The CDR3 carries no conserved terminal phenylalanine or tryptophan, so it likely arises from a read error. The chain uses TRBV5-1 and TRBJ2-1, with TRBD1 as a possible D gene (5 bases). The CDR3 runs to 16 residues. Per germline, CDR1 SGHRS and CDR2 YFSETQ. CDR3 residues: CASSFLPGNSHNEQFL. In nucleotides, the CDR3 is TGCGCCAGCAGCTTTCTTCCAGGGAACTCCCACAATGAGCAGTTCTTG.

Comment on this clonotype: An end of the junction differs from the germline gene, which may be a read error. The chain joins TRBV24-1 to TRBJ2-3; D is unresolved. CDR3 length equals 13 residues. The germline gives CDR1 KGHDR, CDR2 SFDVKD. CDR3 nucleotides: TGCGCCACCAGTAATTCCACCACAGATACGCAGTATTTT. Protein product: CATSNSTTDTQYF.